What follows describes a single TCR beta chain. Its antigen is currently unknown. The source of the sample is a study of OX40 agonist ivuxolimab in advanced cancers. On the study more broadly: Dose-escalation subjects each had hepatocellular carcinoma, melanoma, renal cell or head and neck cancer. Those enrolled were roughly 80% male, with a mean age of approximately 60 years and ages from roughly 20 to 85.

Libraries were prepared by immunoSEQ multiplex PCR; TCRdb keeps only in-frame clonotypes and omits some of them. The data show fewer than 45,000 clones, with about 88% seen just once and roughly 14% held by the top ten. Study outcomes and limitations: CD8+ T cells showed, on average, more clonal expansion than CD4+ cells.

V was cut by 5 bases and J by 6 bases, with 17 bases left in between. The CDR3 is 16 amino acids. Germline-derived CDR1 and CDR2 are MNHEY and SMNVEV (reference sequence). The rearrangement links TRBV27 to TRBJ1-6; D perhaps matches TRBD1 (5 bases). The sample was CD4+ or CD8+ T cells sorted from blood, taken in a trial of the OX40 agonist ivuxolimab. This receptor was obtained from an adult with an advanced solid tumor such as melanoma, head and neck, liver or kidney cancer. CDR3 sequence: CASSVLQGAVNSPLHF. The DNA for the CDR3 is TGTGCCAGCAGTGTACTTCAGGGTGCGGTTAATTCACCCCTCCACTTT.